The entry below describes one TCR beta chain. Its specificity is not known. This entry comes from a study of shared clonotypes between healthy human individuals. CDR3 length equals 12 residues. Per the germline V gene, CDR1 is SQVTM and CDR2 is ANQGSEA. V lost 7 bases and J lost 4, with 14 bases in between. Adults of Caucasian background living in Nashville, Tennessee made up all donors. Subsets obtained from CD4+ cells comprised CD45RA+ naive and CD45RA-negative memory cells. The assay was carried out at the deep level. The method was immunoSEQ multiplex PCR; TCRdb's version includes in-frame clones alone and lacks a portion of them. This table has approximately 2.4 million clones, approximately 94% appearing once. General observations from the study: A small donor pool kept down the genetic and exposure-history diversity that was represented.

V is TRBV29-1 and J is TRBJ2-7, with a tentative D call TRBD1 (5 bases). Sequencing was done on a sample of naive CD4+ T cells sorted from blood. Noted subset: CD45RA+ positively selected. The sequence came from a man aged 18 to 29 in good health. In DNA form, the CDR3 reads TGCAGCGCCTCACAGGTACCGTACGAGCAGTACTTC. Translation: CSASQVPYEQYF.